Following are 26 T cell receptor beta chains from one sample sequenced in a study of cytomegalovirus exposure and HLA in healthy donors. Clones were read by immunoSEQ multiplex PCR, and TCRdb kept only the in-frame ones, dropping some. The table records more than 300,000 clones, 80% to 90% of them present only once. The specimen was PBMCs. All receptors come from a woman aged 18-29 years in good health and CMV-seronegative.

This clone was observed a few times. DNA of the CDR3: TGTGCCAGCAGCTACCCGGACAGGGTGGTCACCGGGGAGCTGTTTTTT. It specifies CASSYPDRVVTGELFF. V is TRBV5-8 and J is TRBJ2-2; 8 bases are a match to TRBD1. Germline CDR1 reads SGHTS; CDR2 reads YDEGEE. CDR3 length equals 16 residues. V shed 3 bases and J 4 bases; nucleotides not matched to a gene: 8.

The V and J genes are TRBV5-4 and TRBJ1-1; D call uncertain. Deletions cut 0 bases from V and 1 base from J, with 7 bases between. CDR3 length: 14 amino acids. Per germline, CDR1 SGHNT and CDR2 YYREEE (reference sequence). This CDR3 reads CASSLEVANTEAFF. The CDR3 region has the DNA TGTGCCAGCAGCTTGGAGGTAGCGAACACTGAAGCTTTCTTT.

The chain uses TRBV2 and TRBJ1-2; weak D call: TRBD1 (6 bases). This CDR3 is built from 13 residues. CDR1 SNHLY and CDR2 FYNNEI come from the germline V gene. V lost 6 bases, J lost 4 bases, and 12 bases lay in between. The CDR3 coding sequence is TGTGCCAGCAGGAGGACAGAAACCTATGGCTACACCTTC. Translation gives CASRRTETYGYTF.

V is TRBV18 and J is TRBJ1-1; D remains ambiguous. The germline gives CDR1 KGHSH, CDR2 LQKENI. Trimming cost V 1 base and J 6 bases, with 15 bases left between them. The CDR3 is made up of 15 amino acids. The CDR3, as DNA: TGTGCCAGCTCACCACGAGAGGGCGAGTACCCTGAAGCTTTCTTT. It yields the protein CASSPREGEYPEAFF.

The chain is built from TRBV9 and TRBJ2-2; a possible D gene is TRBD2 (5 bases). V was shortened by 0 bases and J by 4 bases, with 13 bases between the two germline ends. CDR3 size: 16 residues. Germline V lookup: CDR1 SGDLS, CDR2 YYNGEE. The CDR3 nucleotides read TGTGCCAGCAGCGTAGGGGAATTCAGCGGCACCGGGGAGCTGTTTTTT. It specifies CASSVGEFSGTGELFF.

The V call is TRBV4-3, the J call TRBJ2-7, with TRBD1 as a possible D gene (6 bases). The CDR3 has 15 amino acids. Trimming stripped 0 bases from V and 2 bases from J, with 11 bases between. Looked up from germline, CDR1 is LGHNA and CDR2 is YSLEER. CDR3 sequence (DNA): TGCGCCAGCAGCCAAGATCCGGGACAACCCTACGAGCAGTACTTC. Translated: CASSQDPGQPYEQYF.

The chain has TRBV28 and TRBJ1-5; D gene ambiguous. CDR1 is MDHEN, CDR2 SYDVKM, per germline. The CDR3 covers 15 residues. V was pared by 6 bases and J by 0 bases, with 12 bases between. The CDR3 DNA reads TGTGCCAGCAGCAGCGCAAGCCCTAGCAATCAGCCCCAGCATTTT. It is translated as CASSSASPSNQPQHF.

The CDR3 DNA reads TGCGCCAGCAGCTTAGCGGGAGCCGTCGCAGATACGCAGTATTTT. Its protein product is CASSLAGAVADTQYF. The chain is built from TRBV5-1 and TRBJ2-3, with 8 nucleotides matching TRBD2. Germline CDR1 reads SGHRS; CDR2 reads YFSETQ. Losses at the gene ends were 2 bases for V and 4 bases for J; bases not matched to a gene: 6. The CDR3 runs to 15 residues.

The chain recombines TRBV9 with TRBJ2-3; D possibly corresponds to TRBD2 (5 bases). Germline V gene sequence: CDR1 SGDLS, CDR2 YYNGEE. The V and J ends lost 0 bases and 2 bases respectively, with 13 bases between them. The CDR3 totals 16 residues. The CDR3 region has the DNA TGTGCCAGCAGCGTAGGTGTGGGAGCCTACACAGATACGCAGTATTTT. Its translation is CASSVGVGAYTDTQYF.

V gene TRBV11-2 combines with J gene TRBJ2-7; 8 bases align to TRBD1. Trimming removed 3 bases from V and 2 bases from J; junction bases left unmatched: 6. The CDR3 length is 15 residues. The germline gives CDR1 SGHAT, CDR2 FQNNGV. The chain's CDR3 is CASSLEDRGPYEQYF. The CDR3 nucleotides are TGTGCCAGCAGCTTGGAAGACAGGGGCCCCTACGAGCAGTACTTC.

The V gene is TRBV5-4, the J gene TRBJ2-7, with TRBD2 matching over 11 bases. V was clipped by 4 bases and J by 3 bases; unmatched bases: 6. Germline V lookup: CDR1 SGHNT, CDR2 YYREEE (reference sequence). There are 15 residues in the CDR3. As DNA, the CDR3 is TGTGCCAGCAGCAGCGGGACTAGCGGAGACTACGAGCAGTACTTC. Translated: CASSSGTSGDYEQYF. Full variable domain (rest looked up from reference TRBV5-4 and TRBJ2-7): ETGVTQSPTHLIKTRGQQVTLRCSSQSGHNTVSWYQQALGQGPQFIFQYYREEENGRGNFPPRFSGLQFPNYSSELNVNALELDDSALYLCASSSGTSGDYEQYFGPGTRLTVT.

The rearrangement links TRBV27 to TRBJ2-5; possibly TRBD1 for D (5 bases). Germline V CDR1 and CDR2: MNHEY, SMNVEV (reference sequence). V dropped 4 bases and J dropped 5 bases, with 5 bases sitting between them. The length of the CDR3 is 11 residues. In DNA form, the CDR3 reads TGTGCCAGCAGTTCAGGGGAGACCCAGTACTTC. It is translated as CASSSGETQYF.

This chain links TRBV7-2 with TRBJ2-7; 16 bases match TRBD2. The CDR3 length is 16 residues. Germline-derived CDR1 and CDR2 are SGHTA and FQGNSA. The V gene end was trimmed by 5 bases and the J gene end by 6 bases; junction bases not matched to a gene: 7. The chain's CDR3 is CASSARGLAGGGEQYF. CDR3 in DNA: TGTGCCAGCAGCGCAAGGGGACTAGCGGGAGGGGGCGAGCAGTACTTC.

This chain links TRBV5-1 with TRBJ2-7, with 8 bases identical to TRBD1. With V trimmed by 5 bases and J by 3 bases, 7 bases remained unmatched. Germline CDR1 SGHRS, CDR2 YFSETQ. The CDR3 sequence is 14 residues long. CDR3 loop: CASRDGQGSYEQYF. The CDR3 DNA sequence: TGCGCCAGCAGGGATGGACAGGGCAGCTACGAGCAGTACTTC. Full variable domain (remainder filled in from reference TRBV5-1 and TRBJ2-7): KAGVTQTPRYLIKTRGQQVTLSCSPISGHRSVSWYQQTPGQGLQFLFEYFSETQRNKGNFPGRFSGRQFSNSRSEMNVSTLELGDSALYLCASRDGQGSYEQYFGPGTRLTVT.

The V call is TRBV5-8, the J call TRBJ1-1; D unresolved. The germline CDR1 and CDR2 sequences are SGHTS and YDEGEE. V was pared by 4 bases and J by 3 bases, with 16 bases between. The length of the CDR3 is 15 residues. DNA of the CDR3: TGTGCCAGCAGCACCCGTGCGGGTCGTGACACTGAAGCTTTCTTT. Translated, it gives CASSTRAGRDTEAFF.

The genes are TRBV5-8 and TRBJ2-7; D not certain. The germline V gene encodes CDR1 SGHTS and CDR2 YDEGEE. V was pared by 4 bases and J by 2 bases, with 13 bases between. CDR3 length: 14 amino acids. This CDR3 is CASSLAVGTYEQYF. The CDR3 nucleotides read TGTGCCAGCAGCCTTGCGGTCGGAACCTACGAGCAGTACTTC.

V and J are TRBV27 and TRBJ2-5; TRBD2 agrees at 11 bases. The CDR3 consists of 15 residues. V lost 6 bases and J lost 4; bases outside the gene matches: 7. CDR1 and CDR2 (germline): MNHEY, SMNVEV (reference sequence). The CDR3 here is CASSLGLAEGETQYF. For the CDR3, the DNA is TGTGCCAGCAGCCTGGGACTAGCGGAGGGAGAGACCCAGTACTTC.

The chain recombines TRBV6-1 with TRBJ2-5; D is perhaps TRBD1 (6 bases). The CDR3 runs to 14 residues. From germline, CDR1 is MNHNS and CDR2 SASEGT. With 8 bases removed from V and 1 base from J, the gap between germline ends came to 14 bases. CDR3 sequence reads: CASPDKDSQETQYF. The CDR3 DNA follows: TGTGCCAGCCCCGACAAGGACAGCCAAGAGACCCAGTACTTC.

The chain links TRBV5-1 to TRBJ2-2, with D perhaps matching TRBD1 (5 bases). Trimming cost V 0 bases and J 2 bases, with 14 bases left between them. Germline assignment: CDR1 SGHRS and CDR2 YFSETQ. CDR3 size: 17 residues. The CDR3 region has the DNA TGCGCCAGCAGCTTGGGTTTCCGTGACAGTAACACCGGGGAGCTGTTTTTT. Residues: CASSLGFRDSNTGELFF.

The chain has TRBV5-1 and TRBJ2-1, with D perhaps TRBD2 (5 bases). Germline V gene sequence: CDR1 SGHRS, CDR2 YFSETQ. The CDR3 is 15 amino acids. V dropped 0 bases and J dropped 4 bases, with 11 bases sitting between them. The CDR3: CASSLGGSGYNEQFF. CDR3 in DNA: TGCGCCAGCAGCTTGGGTGGGAGTGGGTACAATGAGCAGTTCTTC.

The rearrangement links TRBV15 to TRBJ2-2; D perhaps matches TRBD2 (6 bases). In germline, CDR1 is LNHNV, CDR2 YYDKDF (reference sequence). Trimming took off 1 base at V and 4 bases at J, with 10 bases between the two ends. The CDR3 is made up of 15 amino acids. CDR3 nucleotides: TGTGCCACCAGCAGAGGGAGGGTTGGCACCGGGGAGCTGTTTTTT. Protein product: CATSRGRVGTGELFF.

The chain combines TRBV11-2 with TRBJ2-7, with 10 bases aligning to TRBD1. V shed 8 bases, J shed 5 bases, and the junction held 9 bases outside the gene matches. Germline CDR1 reads SGHAT; CDR2 reads FQNNGV. The CDR3 is 14 amino acids. For the CDR3, the DNA is TGTGCCAGCTCCCCCGGGACAGGGGTAGACGAGCAGTACTTC. Protein: CASSPGTGVDEQYF.

The V and J genes are TRBV7-6 and TRBJ1-3, with D possibly TRBD1 on 5 matching bases. V was clipped by 1 base and J by 16 bases, with 17 bases between them. The CDR3 is made up of 13 amino acids. Germline CDR1 is SGHVS and CDR2 is FNYEAQ. CDR3 loop: CASSLEPQGLLYF. In DNA, the CDR3 is TGTGCCAGCAGCTTAGAGCCCCAGGGCCTTCTCTATTTT.

V is TRBV7-3 and J is TRBJ1-1, with D maybe TRBD1 (5 bases). The V end was cut by 5 bases, the J end by 1 base, with 17 bases between. This CDR3 is built from 16 residues. CDR1 and CDR2 from the germline V gene are SGHTA and FQGTGA. CDR3 nucleotide sequence: TGTGCCAGCAGCCTAGGAGATAGGACATCGAACACTGAAGCTTTCTTT. This sequence encodes CASSLGDRTSNTEAFF.

Written as DNA, the CDR3 is TGTGCCAGCACAGGGGGTGGATACGAGCAGTACTTC. Its translation: CASTGGGYEQYF. V gene TRBV6-5 combines with J gene TRBJ2-7; 7 bases match TRBD1. With V trimmed by 7 bases and J by 4 bases, 4 bases remained unmatched. The CDR3 covers 12 residues. Germline assignment: CDR1 MNHEY and CDR2 SVGAGI.

J is TRBJ2-2 and V is TRBV7-3; possibly TRBD1 for D (5 bases). The CDR3 covers 13 residues. The germline V and J ends were trimmed by 5 bases and 8 bases, with 12 bases remaining between them. Germline assignment: CDR1 SGHTA and CDR2 FQGTGA. The CDR3 nucleotides are TGTGCCAGCAGCCCTTCAGGGATGGGGGAGCTGTTTTTT. It translates to CASSPSGMGELFF.